This T cell receptor beta chain originates from a study of blood T cell repertoires in COVID-19. Study-wide background: Sources were T cells, B-cell-depleted T cells, or PBMCs; the material itself was cDNA or gDNA.

Between the trimmed V and J ends, which lost 5 bases and 8 bases, there was a span of 12 bases. Germline CDR1 reads SEHNR; CDR2 reads FQNEAQ (reference sequence). This CDR3 has 12 residues. Generated by immunoSEQ multiplex PCR, the TCRdb table keeps only in-frame clones and is missing some. This table holds roughly 260,000 clones, 90% to 95% found once. The V and J genes are TRBV7-9 and TRBJ1-2; D might be TRBD1 (5 bases). The specimen was PBMCs or T cells enriched from blood (not recorded which). The sequence was obtained from a human donor in a cohort exposed to, infected with or recovered from COVID-19 (not recorded which). The donor label of this sample is uncertain. CDR3 loop: CASSPGPEGYTF. CDR3 DNA: TGTGCCAGCAGCCCAGGGCCAGAGGGCTACACCTTC.